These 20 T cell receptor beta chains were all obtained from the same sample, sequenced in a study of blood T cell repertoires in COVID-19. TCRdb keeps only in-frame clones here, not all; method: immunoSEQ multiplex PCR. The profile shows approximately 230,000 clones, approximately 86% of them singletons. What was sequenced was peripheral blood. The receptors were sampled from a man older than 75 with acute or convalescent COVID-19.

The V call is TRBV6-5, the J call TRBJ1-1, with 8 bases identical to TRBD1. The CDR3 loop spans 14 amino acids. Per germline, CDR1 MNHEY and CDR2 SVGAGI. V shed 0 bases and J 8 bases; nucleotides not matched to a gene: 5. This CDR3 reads CASSYSNAGGEAFF. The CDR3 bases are TGTGCCAGCAGTTACTCGAACGCAGGGGGCGAAGCTTTCTTT.

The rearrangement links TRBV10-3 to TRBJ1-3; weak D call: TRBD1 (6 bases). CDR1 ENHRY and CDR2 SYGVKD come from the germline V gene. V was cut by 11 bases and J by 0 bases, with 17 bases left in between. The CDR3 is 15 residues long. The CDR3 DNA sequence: TGTGCCTCATCAGGGGCCCTAATCTCTGGAAACACCATATATTTT. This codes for CASSGALISGNTIYF.

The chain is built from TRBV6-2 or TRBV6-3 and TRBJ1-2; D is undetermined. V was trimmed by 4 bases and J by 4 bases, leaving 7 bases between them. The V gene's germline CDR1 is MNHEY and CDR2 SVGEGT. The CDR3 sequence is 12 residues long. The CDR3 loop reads CASSFQRYGYTF. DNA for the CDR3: TGTGCCAGCAGTTTCCAGCGCTATGGCTACACCTTC.

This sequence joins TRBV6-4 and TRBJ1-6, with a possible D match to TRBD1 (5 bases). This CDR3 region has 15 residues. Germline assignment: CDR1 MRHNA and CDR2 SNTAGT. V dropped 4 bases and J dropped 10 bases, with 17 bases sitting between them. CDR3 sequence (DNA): TGTGCCAGCAGTGCATCGGCGGGGCGCTACTCACCCCTCCACTTT. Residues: CASSASAGRYSPLHF.

The CDR3 DNA reads TGTGCCAGCTCACCCTTTACAGGGGGCGCTGGGGCCAACGTCCTGACTTTC. It is translated as CASSPFTGGAGANVLTF. V usage is TRBV18 and J usage is TRBJ2-6; 9 positions agree with TRBD1. Germline CDR1 reads KGHSH; CDR2 reads LQKENI. The CDR3 contains 17 residues. J lost 2 bases, V lost 3 bases, and 5 bases had no gene match. The full variable domain, its missing parts supplied by reference TRBV18 and TRBJ2-6, is NAGVMQNPRHLVRRRGQEARLRCSPMKGHSHVYWYRQLPEEGLKFMVYLQKENIIDESGMPKERFSAEFPKEGPSILRIQQVVRGDSAAYFCASSPFTGGAGANVLTFGAGSRLTVL.

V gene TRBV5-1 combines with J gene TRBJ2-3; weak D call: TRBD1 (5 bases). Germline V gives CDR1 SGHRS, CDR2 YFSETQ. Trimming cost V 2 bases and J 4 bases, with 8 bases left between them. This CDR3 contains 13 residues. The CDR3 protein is CASSFRVPDTQYF. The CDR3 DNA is TGCGCCAGCAGCTTCAGGGTCCCAGATACGCAGTATTTT. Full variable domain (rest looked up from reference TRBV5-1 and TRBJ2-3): KAGVTQTPRYLIKTRGQQVTLSCSPISGHRSVSWYQQTPGQGLQFLFEYFSETQRNKGNFPGRFSGRQFSNSRSEMNVSTLELGDSALYLCASSFRVPDTQYFGPGTRLTVL.

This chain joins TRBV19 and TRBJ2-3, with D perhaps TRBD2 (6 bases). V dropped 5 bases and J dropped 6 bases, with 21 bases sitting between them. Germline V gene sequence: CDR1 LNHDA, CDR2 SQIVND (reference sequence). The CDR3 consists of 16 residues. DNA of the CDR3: TGTGCCAGTAGTCGTCGGGACCCTAGTGCGGGGGATACGCAGTATTTT. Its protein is CASSRRDPSAGDTQYF.

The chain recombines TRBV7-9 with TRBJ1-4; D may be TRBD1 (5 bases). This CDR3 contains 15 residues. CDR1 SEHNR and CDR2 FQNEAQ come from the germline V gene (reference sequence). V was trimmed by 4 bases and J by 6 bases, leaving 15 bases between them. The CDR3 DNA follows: TGTGCCAGCAGCTCGACAGAAAATTATGATGAAAAACTGTTTTTT. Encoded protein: CASSSTENYDEKLFF.

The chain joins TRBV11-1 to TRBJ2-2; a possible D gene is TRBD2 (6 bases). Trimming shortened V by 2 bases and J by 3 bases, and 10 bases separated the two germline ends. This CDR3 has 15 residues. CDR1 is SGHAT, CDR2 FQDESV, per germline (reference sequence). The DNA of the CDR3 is TGTGCCAGCAGCTTACGGGAGTGGGACACCGGGGAGCTGTTTTTT. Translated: CASSLREWDTGELFF.

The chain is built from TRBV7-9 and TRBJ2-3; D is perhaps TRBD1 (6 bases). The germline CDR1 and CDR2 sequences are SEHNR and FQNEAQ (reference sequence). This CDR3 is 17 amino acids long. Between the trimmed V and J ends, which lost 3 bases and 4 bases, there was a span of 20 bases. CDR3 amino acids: CASSLGASGARADTQYF. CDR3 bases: TGTGCCAGCAGCTTGGGCGCTTCAGGGGCGCGGGCAGATACGCAGTATTTT.

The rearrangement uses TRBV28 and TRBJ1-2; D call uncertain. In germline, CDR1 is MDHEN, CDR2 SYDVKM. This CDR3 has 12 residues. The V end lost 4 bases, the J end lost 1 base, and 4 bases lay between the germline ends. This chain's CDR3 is CASSSNNYGYTF. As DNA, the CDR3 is TGTGCCAGCAGTTCCAATAACTATGGCTACACCTTC.

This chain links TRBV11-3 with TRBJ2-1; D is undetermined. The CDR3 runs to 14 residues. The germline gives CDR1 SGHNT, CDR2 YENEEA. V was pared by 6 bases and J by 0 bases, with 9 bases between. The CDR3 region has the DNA TGTGCCAGCAGTTCCGTTAGCTCCTACAATGAGCAGTTCTTC. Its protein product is CASSSVSSYNEQFF.

CDR3 protein: CATIGQGETQYF. The CDR3 nucleotides are TGTGCCACGATAGGACAGGGAGAGACCCAGTACTTC. The chain uses TRBV10-3 and TRBJ2-5, with 8 bases lining up with TRBD1. J gave up 4 bases and V 10 bases, and 5 bases lay outside the gene matches. This CDR3 spans 12 amino acids. Germline V gives CDR1 ENHRY, CDR2 SYGVKD.

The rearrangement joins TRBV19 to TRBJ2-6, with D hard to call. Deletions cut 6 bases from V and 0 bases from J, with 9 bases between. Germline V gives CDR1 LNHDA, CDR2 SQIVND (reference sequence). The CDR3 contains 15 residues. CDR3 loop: CASSEQNSGANVLTF. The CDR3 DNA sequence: TGTGCCAGTAGCGAACAAAACTCTGGGGCCAACGTCCTGACTTTC. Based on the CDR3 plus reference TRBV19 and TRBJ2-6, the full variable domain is DGGITQSPKYLFRKEGQNVTLSCEQNLNHDAMYWYRQDPGQGLRLIYYSQIVNDFQKGDIAEGYSVSREKKESFPLTVTSAQKNPTAFYLCASSEQNSGANVLTFGAGSRLTVL.

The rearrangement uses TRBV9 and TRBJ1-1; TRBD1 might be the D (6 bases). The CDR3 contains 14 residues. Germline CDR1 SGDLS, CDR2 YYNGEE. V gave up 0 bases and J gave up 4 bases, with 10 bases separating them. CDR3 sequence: CASSVGTAFTEAFF. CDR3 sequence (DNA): TGTGCCAGCAGCGTAGGGACAGCTTTCACTGAAGCTTTCTTT.

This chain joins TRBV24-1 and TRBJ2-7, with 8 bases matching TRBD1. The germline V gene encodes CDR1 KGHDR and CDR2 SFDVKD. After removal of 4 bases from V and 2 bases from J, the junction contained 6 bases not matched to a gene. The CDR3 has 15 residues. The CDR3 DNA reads TGTGCCACCAGTGAGGCCGGGACAGGAGCCTACGAGCAGTACTTC. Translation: CATSEAGTGAYEQYF.

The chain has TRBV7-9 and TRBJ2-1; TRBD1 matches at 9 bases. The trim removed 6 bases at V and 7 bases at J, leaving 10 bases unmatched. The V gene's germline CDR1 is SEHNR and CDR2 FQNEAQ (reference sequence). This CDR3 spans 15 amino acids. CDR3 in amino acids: CASRLTGTGSNEQFF. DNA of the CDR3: TGTGCCAGCAGACTAACCGGGACAGGGAGTAATGAGCAGTTCTTC.

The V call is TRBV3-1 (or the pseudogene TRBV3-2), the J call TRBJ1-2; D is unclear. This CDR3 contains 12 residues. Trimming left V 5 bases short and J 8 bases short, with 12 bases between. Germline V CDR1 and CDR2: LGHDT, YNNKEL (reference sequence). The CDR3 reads CASSVRERGYTF. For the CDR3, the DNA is TGTGCCAGCAGCGTACGGGAACGCGGCTACACCTTC.

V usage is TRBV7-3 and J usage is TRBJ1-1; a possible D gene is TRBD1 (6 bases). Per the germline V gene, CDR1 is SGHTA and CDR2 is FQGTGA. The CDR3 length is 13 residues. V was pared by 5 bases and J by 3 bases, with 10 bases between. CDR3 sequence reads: CASSVDRYTEAFF. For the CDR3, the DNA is TGTGCCAGCAGCGTAGACAGGTACACTGAAGCTTTCTTT.

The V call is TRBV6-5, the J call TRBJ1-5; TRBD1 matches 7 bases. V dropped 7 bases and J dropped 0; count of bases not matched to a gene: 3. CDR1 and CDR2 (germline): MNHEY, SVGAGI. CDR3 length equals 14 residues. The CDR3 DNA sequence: TGTGCCAGCAAGGGGGCTTATAGCAATCAGCCCCAGCATTTT. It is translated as CASKGAYSNQPQHF.